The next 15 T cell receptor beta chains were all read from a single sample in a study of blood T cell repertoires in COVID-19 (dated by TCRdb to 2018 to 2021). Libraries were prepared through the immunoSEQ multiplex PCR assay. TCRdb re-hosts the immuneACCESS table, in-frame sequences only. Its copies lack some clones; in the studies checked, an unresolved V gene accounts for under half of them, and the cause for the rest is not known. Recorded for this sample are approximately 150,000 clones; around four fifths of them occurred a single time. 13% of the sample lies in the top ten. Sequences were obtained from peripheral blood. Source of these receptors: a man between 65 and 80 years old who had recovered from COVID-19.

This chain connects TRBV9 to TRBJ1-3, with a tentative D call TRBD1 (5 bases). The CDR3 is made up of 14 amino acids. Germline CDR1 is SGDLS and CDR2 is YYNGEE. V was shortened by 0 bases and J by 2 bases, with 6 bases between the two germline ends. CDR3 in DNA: TGTGCCAGCAGCGTAGGACAGCCTGGAAACACCATATATTTT. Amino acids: CASSVGQPGNTIYF.

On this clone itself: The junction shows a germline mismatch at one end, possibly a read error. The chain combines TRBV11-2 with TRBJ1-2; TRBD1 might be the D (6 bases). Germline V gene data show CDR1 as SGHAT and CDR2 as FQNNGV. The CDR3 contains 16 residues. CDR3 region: CASSLDRHGNNYGYTF. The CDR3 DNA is TGTGCCAGCAGCCTAGACAGGCACGGCAACAACTATGGCTACACCTTC.

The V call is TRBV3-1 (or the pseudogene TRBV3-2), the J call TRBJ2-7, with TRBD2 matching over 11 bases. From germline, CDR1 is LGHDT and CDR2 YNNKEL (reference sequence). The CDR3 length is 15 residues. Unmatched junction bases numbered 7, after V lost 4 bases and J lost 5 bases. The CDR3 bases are TGTGCCAGCAGCCCGGGACTAGCGGAGAGGGACGAGCAGTACTTC. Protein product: CASSPGLAERDEQYF.

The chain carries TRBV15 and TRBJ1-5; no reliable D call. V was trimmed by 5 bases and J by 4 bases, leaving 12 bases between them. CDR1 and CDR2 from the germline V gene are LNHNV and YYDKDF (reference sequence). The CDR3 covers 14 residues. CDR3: CATSVQTTNQPQHF. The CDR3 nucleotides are TGTGCCACCAGCGTCCAGACAACAAATCAGCCCCAGCATTTT.

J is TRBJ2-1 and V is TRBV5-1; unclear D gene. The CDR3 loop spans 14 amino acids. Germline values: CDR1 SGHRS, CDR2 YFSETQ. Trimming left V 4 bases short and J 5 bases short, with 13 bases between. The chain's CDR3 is CASSPAVPDNEQFF. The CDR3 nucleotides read TGCGCCAGCAGCCCGGCGGTACCCGACAATGAGCAGTTCTTC.

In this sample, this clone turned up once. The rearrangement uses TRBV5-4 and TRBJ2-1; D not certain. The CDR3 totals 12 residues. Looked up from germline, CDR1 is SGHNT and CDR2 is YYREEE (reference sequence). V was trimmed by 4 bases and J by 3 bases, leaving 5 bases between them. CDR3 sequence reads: CASSPNYNEQFF. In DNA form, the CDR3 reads TGTGCCAGCAGCCCCAACTACAATGAGCAGTTCTTC.

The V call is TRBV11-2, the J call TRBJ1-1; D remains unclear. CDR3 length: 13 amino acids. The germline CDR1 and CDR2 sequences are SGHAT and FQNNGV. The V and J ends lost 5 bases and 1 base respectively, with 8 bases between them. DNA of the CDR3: TGTGCCAGCAGCGTAACTGAGAACACTGAAGCTTTCTTT. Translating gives CASSVTENTEAFF.

The CDR3 region is CASSYSRNSPLHF. Here the CDR3 DNA reads TGTGCCAGCAGTTACTCGCGTAATTCACCCCTCCACTTT. The chain joins TRBV6-6 to TRBJ1-6, with unresolved D. The CDR3 runs 13 residues. Between the trimmed V and J ends, which lost 0 bases and 6 bases, there was a span of 3 bases. CDR1 is MNHNY and CDR2 is SVGAGI in the germline V gene (reference sequence).

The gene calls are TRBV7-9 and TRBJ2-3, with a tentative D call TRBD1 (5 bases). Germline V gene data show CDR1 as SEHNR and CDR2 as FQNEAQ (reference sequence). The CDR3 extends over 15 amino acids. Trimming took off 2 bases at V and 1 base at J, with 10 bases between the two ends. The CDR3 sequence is CASSLTQARTDTQYF. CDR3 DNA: TGTGCCAGCAGCTTAACACAGGCGCGCACAGATACGCAGTATTTT.

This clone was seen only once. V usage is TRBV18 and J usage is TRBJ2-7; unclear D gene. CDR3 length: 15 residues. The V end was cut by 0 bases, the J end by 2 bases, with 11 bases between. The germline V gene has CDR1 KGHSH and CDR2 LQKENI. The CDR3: CASSPPSGTPYEQYF. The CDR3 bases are TGTGCCAGCTCACCACCGTCAGGTACCCCCTACGAGCAGTACTTC.

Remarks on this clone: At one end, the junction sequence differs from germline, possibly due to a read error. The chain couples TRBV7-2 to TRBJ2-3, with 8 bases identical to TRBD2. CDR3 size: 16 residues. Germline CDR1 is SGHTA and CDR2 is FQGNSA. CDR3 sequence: CASSLAGLSVPDTQYF. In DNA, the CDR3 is TGTGCCAGCAGCCTAGCGGGCTTAAGTGTTCCAGATACGCAGTATTTT.

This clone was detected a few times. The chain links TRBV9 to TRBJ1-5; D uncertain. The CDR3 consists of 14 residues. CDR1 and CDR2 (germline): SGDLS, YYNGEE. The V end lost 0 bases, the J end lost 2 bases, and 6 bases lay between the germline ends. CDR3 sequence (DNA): TGTGCCAGCAGCGTAGATACGGGCAATCAGCCCCAGCATTTT. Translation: CASSVDTGNQPQHF. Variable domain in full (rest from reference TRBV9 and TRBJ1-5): DSGVTQTPKHLITATGQRVTLRCSPRSGDLSVYWYQQSLDQGLQFLIQYYNGEERAKGNILERFSAQQFPDLHSELNLSSLELGDSALYFCASSVDTGNQPQHFGDGTRLSIL.

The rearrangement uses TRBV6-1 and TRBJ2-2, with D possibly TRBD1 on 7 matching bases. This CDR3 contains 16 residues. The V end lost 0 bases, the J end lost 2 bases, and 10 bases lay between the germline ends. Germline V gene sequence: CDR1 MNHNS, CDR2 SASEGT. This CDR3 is CASSEAGGGNTGELFF. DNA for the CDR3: TGTGCCAGCAGTGAAGCAGGAGGGGGCAACACCGGGGAGCTGTTTTTT.

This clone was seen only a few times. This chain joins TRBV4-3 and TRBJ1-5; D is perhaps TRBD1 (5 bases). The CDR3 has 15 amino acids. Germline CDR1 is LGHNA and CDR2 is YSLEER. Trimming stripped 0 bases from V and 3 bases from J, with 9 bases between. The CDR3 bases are TGCGCCAGCAGCCAAGAGGCAGGGTACAATCAGCCCCAGCATTTT. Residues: CASSQEAGYNQPQHF.

The CDR3 region has the DNA TGTGCCAGCAGCCAAGAAAGGGCGCGGGGAGACAATGAGCAGTTCTTC. Amino acids: CASSQERARGDNEQFF. The chain combines TRBV4-2 with TRBJ2-1; possibly TRBD2 for D (6 bases). The CDR3 runs 16 residues. CDR1 and CDR2 from the germline V gene are LGHNA and YNFKEQ. V was shortened by 0 bases and J by 5 bases, with 14 bases between the two germline ends.